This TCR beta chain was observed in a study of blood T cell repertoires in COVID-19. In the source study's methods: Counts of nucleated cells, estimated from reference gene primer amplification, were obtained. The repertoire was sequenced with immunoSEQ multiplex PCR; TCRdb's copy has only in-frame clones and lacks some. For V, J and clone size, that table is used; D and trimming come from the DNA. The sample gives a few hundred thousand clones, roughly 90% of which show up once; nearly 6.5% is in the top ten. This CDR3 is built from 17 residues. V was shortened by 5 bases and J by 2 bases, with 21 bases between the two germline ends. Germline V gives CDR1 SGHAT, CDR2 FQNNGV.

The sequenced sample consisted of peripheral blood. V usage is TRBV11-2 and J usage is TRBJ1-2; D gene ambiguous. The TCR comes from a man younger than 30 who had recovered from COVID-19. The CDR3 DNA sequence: TGTGCCAGCAGCCAAGAGCTAGGACTCATGGGGAACTATGGCTACACCTTC. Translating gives CASSQELGLMGNYGYTF.